Listed here is a single T cell receptor (beta chain). Germline V CDR1 and CDR2: LNHNV, YYDKDF (reference sequence). The CDR3 contains 17 residues. The data derive from a study of T cell clusters in autoimmune cytopenias. Some 34,000 genome equivalents of blood DNA were amplified for TRB. Multiplex touch-down PCR amplified TRB using TRB-A and TRB-B pools in one tube. Reprocessing the multiplex PCR reads, TCRdb reports a single entry for every CDR3 protein and omits DNA. The specimen's table records a few thousand distinct CDR3 sequences. The sample was also linked to a second study, of T cell repertoires in aging, cancer and after chemotherapy.

The sample was peripheral blood. The clonotype comes from a human donor in good health. The chain recombines TRBV15 with TRBJ1-2; the TCRdb call, TRBD1, lacks DNA for checking. The CDR3 sequence: CATSRFDPGSWHYGYTF.